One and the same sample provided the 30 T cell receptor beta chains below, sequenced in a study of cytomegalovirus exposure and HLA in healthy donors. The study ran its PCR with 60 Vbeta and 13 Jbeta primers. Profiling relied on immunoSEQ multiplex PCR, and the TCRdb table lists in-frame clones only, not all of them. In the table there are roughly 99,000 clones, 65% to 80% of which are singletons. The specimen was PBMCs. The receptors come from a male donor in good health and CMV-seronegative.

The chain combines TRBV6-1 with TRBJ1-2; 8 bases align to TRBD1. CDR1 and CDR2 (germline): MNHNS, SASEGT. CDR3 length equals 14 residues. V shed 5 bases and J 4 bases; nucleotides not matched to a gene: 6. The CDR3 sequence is CASSMRQGSYGYTF. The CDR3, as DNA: TGTGCCAGCAGTATGCGACAGGGGTCCTATGGCTACACCTTC.

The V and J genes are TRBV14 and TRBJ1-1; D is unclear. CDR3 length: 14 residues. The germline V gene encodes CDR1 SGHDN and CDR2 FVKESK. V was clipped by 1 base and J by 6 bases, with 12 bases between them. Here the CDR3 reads CASSQVATPAEAFF. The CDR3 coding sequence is TGTGCCAGCAGCCAAGTCGCGACTCCAGCTGAAGCTTTCTTT. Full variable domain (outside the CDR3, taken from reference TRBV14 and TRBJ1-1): EAGVTQFPSHSVIEKGQTVTLRCDPISGHDNLYWYRRVMGKEIKFLLHFVKESKQDESGMPNNRFLAERTGGTYSTLKVQPAELEDSGVYFCASSQVATPAEAFFGQGTRLTVV.

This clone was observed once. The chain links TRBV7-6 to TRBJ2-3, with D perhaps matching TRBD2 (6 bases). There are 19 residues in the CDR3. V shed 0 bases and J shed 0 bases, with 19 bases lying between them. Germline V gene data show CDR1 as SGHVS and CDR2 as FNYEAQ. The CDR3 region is CASSLATGFGAGSTDTQYF. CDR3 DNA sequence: TGTGCCAGCAGCTTAGCGACGGGCTTCGGTGCGGGAAGCACAGATACGCAGTATTTT.

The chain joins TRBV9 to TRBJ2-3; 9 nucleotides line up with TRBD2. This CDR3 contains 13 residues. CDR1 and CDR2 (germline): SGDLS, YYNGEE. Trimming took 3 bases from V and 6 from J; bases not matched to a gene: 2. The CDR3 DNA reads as TGTGCCAGCAGCGACCTAGCGGGGGATACGCAGTATTTT. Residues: CASSDLAGDTQYF.

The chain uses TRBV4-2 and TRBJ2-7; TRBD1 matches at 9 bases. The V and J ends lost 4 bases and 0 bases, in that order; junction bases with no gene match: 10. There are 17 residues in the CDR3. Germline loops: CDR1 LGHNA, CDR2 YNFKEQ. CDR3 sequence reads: CASSPEGSGQGSYEQYF. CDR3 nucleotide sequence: TGTGCCAGCAGCCCGGAGGGATCGGGACAGGGCTCCTACGAGCAGTACTTC.

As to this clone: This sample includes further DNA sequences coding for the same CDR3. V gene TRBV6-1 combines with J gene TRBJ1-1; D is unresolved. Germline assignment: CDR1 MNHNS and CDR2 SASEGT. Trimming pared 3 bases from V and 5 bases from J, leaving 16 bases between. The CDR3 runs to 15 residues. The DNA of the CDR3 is TGTGCCAGCAGTGATGAGTATCGGGATAGAACTGAAGCTTTCTTT. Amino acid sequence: CASSDEYRDRTEAFF.

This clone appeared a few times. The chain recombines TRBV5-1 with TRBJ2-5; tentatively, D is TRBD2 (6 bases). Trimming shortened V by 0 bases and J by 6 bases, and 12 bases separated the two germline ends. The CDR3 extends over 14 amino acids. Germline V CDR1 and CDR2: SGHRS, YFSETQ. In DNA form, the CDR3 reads TGCGCCAGCAGCTTGGATCCTAGCGCAAAGACCCAGTACTTC. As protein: CASSLDPSAKTQYF.

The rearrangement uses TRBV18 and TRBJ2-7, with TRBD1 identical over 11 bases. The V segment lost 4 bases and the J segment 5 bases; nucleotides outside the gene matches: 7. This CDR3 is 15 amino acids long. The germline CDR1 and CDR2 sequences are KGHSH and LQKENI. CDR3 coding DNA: TGTGCCAGCTCACGCATTGCGGGACAGGGGGACGAGCAGTACTTC. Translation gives CASSRIAGQGDEQYF.

Here the CDR3 DNA reads TGTGCCAGCTCACACCCGGGACAGGGGGATGAAAAACTGTTTTTT. Amino acid sequence: CASSHPGQGDEKLFF. This rearrangement joins TRBV18 to TRBJ1-4, with TRBD1 matching 11 bases. The CDR3 has 15 amino acids. V lost 4 bases, J lost 6 bases, and 4 bases stayed unmatched. Germline V gene data show CDR1 as KGHSH and CDR2 as LQKENI.

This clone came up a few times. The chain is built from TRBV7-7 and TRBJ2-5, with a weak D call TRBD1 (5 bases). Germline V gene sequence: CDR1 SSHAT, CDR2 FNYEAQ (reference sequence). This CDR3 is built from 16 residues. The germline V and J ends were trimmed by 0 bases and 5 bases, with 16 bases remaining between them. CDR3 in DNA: TGTGCCAGCAGCTTAGCGGGGCAAGCGATGGGGGAGACCCAGTACTTC. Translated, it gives CASSLAGQAMGETQYF.

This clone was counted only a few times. The CDR3 bases are TGTGCCAGCAGTGCGGGGACAGATACGCAGTATTTT. It yields the protein CASSAGTDTQYF. The chain joins TRBV2 to TRBJ2-3; D perhaps matches TRBD2 (5 bases). Trimming took off 4 bases at V and 3 bases at J, with 5 bases between the two ends. The CDR3 is made up of 12 amino acids. The V gene's germline CDR1 is SNHLY and CDR2 FYNNEI. The entire variable domain, with the rest obtained from reference TRBV2 and TRBJ2-3, is as follows: EPEVTQTPSHQVTQMGQEVILRCVPISNHLYFYWYRQILGQKVEFLVSFYNNEISEKSEIFDDQFSVERPDGSNFTLKIRSTKLEDSAMYFCASSAGTDTQYFGPGTRLTVL.

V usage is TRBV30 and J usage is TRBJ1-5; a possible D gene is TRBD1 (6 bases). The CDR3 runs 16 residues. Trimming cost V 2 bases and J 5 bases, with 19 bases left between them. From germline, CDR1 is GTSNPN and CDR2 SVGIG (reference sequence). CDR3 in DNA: TGTGCCTGGAGTAATTCAGGGGAGTTTTCTTATCAGCCCCAGCATTTT. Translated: CAWSNSGEFSYQPQHF.

DNA of the CDR3: TGTGCCAGCAGTTTCGGACTAGTCGGGGAGCAGTACTTC. Translating gives CASSFGLVGEQYF. The V and J genes are TRBV5-4 and TRBJ2-7; 7 nucleotides line up with TRBD2. This CDR3 contains 13 residues. The V segment lost 5 bases and the J segment 7 bases; nucleotides outside the gene matches: 9. From germline, CDR1 is SGHNT and CDR2 YYREEE (reference sequence).

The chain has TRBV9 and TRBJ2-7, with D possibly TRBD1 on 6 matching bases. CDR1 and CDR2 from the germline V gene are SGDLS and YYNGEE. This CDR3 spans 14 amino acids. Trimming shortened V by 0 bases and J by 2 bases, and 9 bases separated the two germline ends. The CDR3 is CASSVGTEAYEQYF. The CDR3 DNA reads TGTGCCAGCAGCGTAGGGACAGAAGCCTACGAGCAGTACTTC.

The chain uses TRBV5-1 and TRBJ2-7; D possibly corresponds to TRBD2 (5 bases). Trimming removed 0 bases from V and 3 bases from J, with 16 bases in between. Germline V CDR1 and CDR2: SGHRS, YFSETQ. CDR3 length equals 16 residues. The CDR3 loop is CASSLAASGNYYEQYF. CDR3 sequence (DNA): TGCGCCAGCAGCTTGGCGGCGTCCGGGAACTACTACGAGCAGTACTTC.

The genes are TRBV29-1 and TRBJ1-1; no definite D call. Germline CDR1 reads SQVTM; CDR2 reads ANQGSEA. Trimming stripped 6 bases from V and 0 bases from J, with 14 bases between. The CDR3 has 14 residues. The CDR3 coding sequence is TGCAGCGTCGTGGGCAGGCTGTTGAACACTGAAGCTTTCTTT. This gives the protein CSVVGRLLNTEAFF.

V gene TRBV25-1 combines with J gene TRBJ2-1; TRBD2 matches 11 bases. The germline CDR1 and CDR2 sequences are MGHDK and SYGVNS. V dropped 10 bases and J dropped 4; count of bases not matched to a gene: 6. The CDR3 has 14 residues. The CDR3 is CATRLAGTYNEQFF. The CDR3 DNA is TGTGCCACCCGACTAGCGGGGACTTACAATGAGCAGTTCTTC. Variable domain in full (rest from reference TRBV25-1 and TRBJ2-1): EADIYQTPRYLVIGTGKKITLECSQTMGHDKMYWYQQDPGMELHLIHYSYGVNSTEKGDLSSESTVSRIRTEHFPLTLESARPSHTSQYLCATRLAGTYNEQFFGPGTRLTVL.

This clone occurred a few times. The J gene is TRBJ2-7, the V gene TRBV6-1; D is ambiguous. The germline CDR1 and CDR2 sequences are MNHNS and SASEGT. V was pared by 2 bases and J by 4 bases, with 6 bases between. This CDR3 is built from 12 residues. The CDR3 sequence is CASSESLYEQYF. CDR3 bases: TGTGCCAGCAGTGAATCCCTGTACGAGCAGTACTTC.

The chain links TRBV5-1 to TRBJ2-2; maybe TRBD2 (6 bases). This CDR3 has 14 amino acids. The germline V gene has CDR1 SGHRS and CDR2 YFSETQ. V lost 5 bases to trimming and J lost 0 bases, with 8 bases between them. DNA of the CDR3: TGCGCCAGCAGGAGGGAGGCGAACACCGGGGAGCTGTTTTTT. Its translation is CASRREANTGELFF. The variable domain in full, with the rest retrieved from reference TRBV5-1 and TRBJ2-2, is KAGVTQTPRYLIKTRGQQVTLSCSPISGHRSVSWYQQTPGQGLQFLFEYFSETQRNKGNFPGRFSGRQFSNSRSEMNVSTLELGDSALYLCASRREANTGELFFGEGSRLTVL.

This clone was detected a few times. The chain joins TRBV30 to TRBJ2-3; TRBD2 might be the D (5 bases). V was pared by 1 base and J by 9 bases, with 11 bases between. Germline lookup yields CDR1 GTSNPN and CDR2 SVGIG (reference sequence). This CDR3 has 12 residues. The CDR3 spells CAWSDLGLTQYF. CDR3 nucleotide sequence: TGTGCCTGGAGTGACCTAGGACTCACGCAGTATTTT.

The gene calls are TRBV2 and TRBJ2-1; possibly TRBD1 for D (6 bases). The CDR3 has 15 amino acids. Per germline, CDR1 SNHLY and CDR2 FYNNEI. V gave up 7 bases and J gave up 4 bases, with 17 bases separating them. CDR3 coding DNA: TGTGCCAGCATGGACAGCCACCTCGGGTACAATGAGCAGTTCTTC. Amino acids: CASMDSHLGYNEQFF.

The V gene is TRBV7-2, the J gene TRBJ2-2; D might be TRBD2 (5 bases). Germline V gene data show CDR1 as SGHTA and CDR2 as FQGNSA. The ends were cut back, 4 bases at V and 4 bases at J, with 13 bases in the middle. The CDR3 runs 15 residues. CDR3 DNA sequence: TGTGCCAGCAGCTCTTTACTAGGGCCCACCGGGGAGCTGTTTTTT. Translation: CASSSLLGPTGELFF. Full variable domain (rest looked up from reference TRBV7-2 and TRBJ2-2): GAGVSQSPSNKVTEKGKDVELRCDPISGHTALYWYRQSLGQGLEFLIYFQGNSAPDKSGLPSDRFSAERTGGSVSTLTIQRTQQEDSAVYLCASSSLLGPTGELFFGEGSRLTVL.

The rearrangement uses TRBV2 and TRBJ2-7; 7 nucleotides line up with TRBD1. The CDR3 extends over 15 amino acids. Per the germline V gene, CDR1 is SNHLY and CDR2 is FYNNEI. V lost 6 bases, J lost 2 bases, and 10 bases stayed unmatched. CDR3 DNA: TGTGCCAGCAGGGATACTAACAGGGGAGCCTACGAGCAGTACTTC. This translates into CASRDTNRGAYEQYF.

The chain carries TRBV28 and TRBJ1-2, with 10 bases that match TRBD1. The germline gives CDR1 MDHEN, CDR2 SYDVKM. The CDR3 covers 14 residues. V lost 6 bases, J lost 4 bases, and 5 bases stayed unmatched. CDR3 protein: CASRADRGSYGYTF. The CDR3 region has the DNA TGTGCCAGCAGAGCGGACAGGGGGAGCTATGGCTACACCTTC.

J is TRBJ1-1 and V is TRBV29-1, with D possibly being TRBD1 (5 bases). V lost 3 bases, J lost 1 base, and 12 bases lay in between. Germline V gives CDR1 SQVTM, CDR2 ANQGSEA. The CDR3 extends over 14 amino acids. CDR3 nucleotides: TGCAGCGTTGAGTTTGGGGGGAGGAACACTGAAGCTTTCTTT. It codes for CSVEFGGRNTEAFF.

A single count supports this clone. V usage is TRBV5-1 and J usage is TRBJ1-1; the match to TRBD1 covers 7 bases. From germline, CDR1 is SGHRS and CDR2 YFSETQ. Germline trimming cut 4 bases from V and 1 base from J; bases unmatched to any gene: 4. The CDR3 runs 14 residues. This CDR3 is CASSGGQWNTEAFF. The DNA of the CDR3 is TGCGCCAGCAGCGGGGGACAGTGGAACACTGAAGCTTTCTTT.

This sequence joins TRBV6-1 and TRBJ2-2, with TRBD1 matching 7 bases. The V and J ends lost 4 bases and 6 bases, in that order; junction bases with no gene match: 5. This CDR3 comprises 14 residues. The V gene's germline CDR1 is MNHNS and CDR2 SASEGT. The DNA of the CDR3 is TGTGCCAGCAGTGCCACAGGGGCGGCCGGGGAGCTGTTTTTT. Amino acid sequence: CASSATGAAGELFF.

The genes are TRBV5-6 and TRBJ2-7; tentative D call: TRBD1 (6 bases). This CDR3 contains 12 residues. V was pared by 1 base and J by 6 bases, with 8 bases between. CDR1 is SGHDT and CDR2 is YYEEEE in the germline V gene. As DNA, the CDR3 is TGTGCCAGCAGCTTGAGGGGGACCGAGCAGTACTTC. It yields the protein CASSLRGTEQYF. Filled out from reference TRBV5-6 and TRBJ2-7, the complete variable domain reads DAGVTQSPTHLIKTRGQQVTLRCSPKSGHDTVSWYQQALGQGPQFIFQYYEEEERQRGNFPDRFSGHQFPNYSSELNVNALLLGDSALYLCASSLRGTEQYFGPGTRLTVT.

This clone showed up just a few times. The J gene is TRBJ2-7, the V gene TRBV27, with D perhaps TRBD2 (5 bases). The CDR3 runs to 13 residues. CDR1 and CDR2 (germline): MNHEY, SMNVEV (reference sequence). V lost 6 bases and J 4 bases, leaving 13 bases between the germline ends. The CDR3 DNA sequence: TGTGCCAGCAGACGACTCACGGGGTACGAGCAGTACTTC. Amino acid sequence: CASRRLTGYEQYF.

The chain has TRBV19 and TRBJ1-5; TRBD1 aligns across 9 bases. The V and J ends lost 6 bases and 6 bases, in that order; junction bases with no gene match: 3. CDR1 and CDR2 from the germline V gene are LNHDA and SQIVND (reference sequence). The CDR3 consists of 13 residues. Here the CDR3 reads CASSQQGAQPQHF. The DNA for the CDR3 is TGTGCCAGTAGCCAACAGGGGGCTCAGCCCCAGCATTTT.